The table lists the clone carrying this T cell receptor (delta chain) with a few counts. A far larger clone is one nucleotide away, so this likely arose from a read error. The sample carries other DNA sequences with the same CDR3. Bulk repertoires came from Vgamma9/Vdelta2+ or Vdelta2-negative gammadelta T cells flow-sorted from PBMC. These data come from a study of γδ T cells in repeated Plasmodium falciparum infection. The overall study: The natural-infection arm compared Malian children under seasonal malaria with matched Australian children. Donors had four controlled P. falciparum NF54 infections over about 640 days. Samples were taken at baseline, before some infections, and 21 days after each.

TCRdb reran clone calling via CATT on the multiplex PCR reads. The table includes over 90,000 delta-chain clones, 0.75% to 1% detected once. The CDR3 runs 22 residues. Germline V gene sequence: CDR1 TSWWSYY, CDR2 QGS. This chain uses TRDV1 with TRDJ1; 11 bases fit TRDD3. This clonotype originated in a pool of human donors (malaria-infected and uninfected, not separated). Sequences were obtained from gamma-delta T cells from blood. CDR3 loop: CALGDLSSYGLLGDRNTDKLIF. The CDR3 DNA sequence: TGTGCTCTTGGGGACCTTTCCTCCTACGGGTTACTGGGGGATAGGAACACCGATAAACTCATTTTT.